This is a list of T cell receptor beta chains from one sample in a study of blood T cells in healthy people across ages. One entry per CDR3 protein, called by TCRdb with MiXCR from the 5' RACE reads. The sample holds about 570,000 distinct CDR3 sequences, roughly 28% seen once. The sequenced material came from blood. The receptors here all came from a woman aged 70-85 years in good health. CDR3s leave out the opening cysteine and the closing phenylalanine or tryptophan.

v_gene	j_gene	CDR3aa
TRBV6-6	TRBJ2-7	ASSRGSGATGSYEQY
TRBV5-1	TRBJ2-2	ASSRAGVNTGELF
TRBV9	TRBJ1-4	ASSAGQGSNEKLF
TRBV12-3/TRBV12-4	TRBJ2-2	ASSSAGTNTGELF
TRBV7-2	TRBJ2-1	ASSPQGALDNEQF
TRBV7-2	TRBJ1-1	ASSSTGWGRSPEAF
TRBV29-1	TRBJ2-2	SVAWSETGELF
TRBV4-3	TRBJ1-2	ASSYTRGFGNYDYT
TRBV7-2	TRBJ2-5	ASSLMLREQETQY
TRBV18	TRBJ1-4	ASSPRSALNEKLF
TRBV27	TRBJ1-4	ASSDSGGWSEKLF
TRBV18	TRBJ2-5	ASSSLQGLQETQY
TRBV12-3/TRBV12-4	TRBJ2-2	ASSLVQGGEYTGELF
TRBV7-2	-	ASSPSVFSWVSYEQY
TRBV7-2	TRBJ1-1	ASSSLRLNTEAF
TRBV6-2/TRBV6-3	TRBJ2-5	ASNSGLAGGAETQY
TRBV7-2	TRBJ1-2	ASSLGGTGPYGYT
TRBV4-3	TRBJ1-2	ASATTGVVGYT
TRBV12-3/TRBV12-4	TRBJ1-4	ASSSGNEKLF
TRBV4-1	TRBJ2-5	ASSQDGAGLALF
TRBV5-5	TRBJ1-2	ASSLGMTGYNGGLGGYT
TRBV2	TRBJ2-5	ASSEALGLAGGFEETQY
TRBV7-2	TRBJ1-3	ASSLQRTGLAGNTIY
TRBV4-2	TRBJ2-5	ASSRAQSDQEAQY
TRBV20-1	TRBJ2-7	SAAGQASYEQY
TRBV5-1	-	ASSVTANEQF
TRBV9	TRBJ2-3	ASSTFEDFPRDTQY
TRBV9	TRBJ1-2	ASSESVGTGGYGYT
TRBV5-1	TRBJ2-5	ASSLPSAQETQY
TRBV6-1	TRBJ2-5	ASSETLLAPVQETQY
TRBV6-4	TRBJ2-1	ASSVTGVSYNEQF
TRBV7-3	TRBJ2-2	ASSLKGPANTGELF
TRBV5-1	TRBJ2-3	ASSLGGKGGTDTQY
TRBV10-3	TRBJ1-6	AISDKGTGQLSYNSPLH
TRBV7-2	TRBJ2-3	ASSQRGRGARTDTQY
TRBV3-1	TRBJ2-4	ASSQRDRDTDIQY
TRBV20-1	TRBJ1-1	SVREGAMNTEAF
TRBV7-2	TRBJ1-4	ASSLSGALGEKLF
TRBV7-9	TRBJ2-2	ASSLDGESGELF
TRBV6-6	TRBJ2-7	ASSLVRGSYEQY
TRBV5-1	TRBJ2-3	ASSLGGNIGTDTQY
TRBV7-9	TRBJ2-5	ASQQGRETQY
TRBV10-3	TRBJ2-5	ASAQDRGDQC
TRBV7-9	TRBJ1-2	ASSLIGAAGYGYT
TRBV20-1	TRBJ2-7	SARGQPNEQY
TRBV7-2	TRBJ1-2	ASSLVGANHGYT